These T cell receptor beta chains were read from a single sample in a study of blood T cell repertoires in COVID-19. Generated by immunoSEQ multiplex PCR, the TCRdb table keeps only in-frame clones and is missing some. The data contain fewer than 250,000 clones, around 80% of them singletons. Source material: PBMCs or T cells enriched from blood (not recorded which). Receptors were obtained from a woman between 40 and 50 years old with acute COVID-19. Each CDR3 is given with its conserved first and last residue. D genes are given only for firm matches. Only some rows state a clone size, as once, few, many or a class for expanded clones.

TRBV3-1/TRBV3-2,NA,NA,TRBJ2-2,TGTGCCAGCAGCCAGTCTGTCACCGGGGAGCTGTTTTTT,CASSQSVTGELFF
TRBV4-2,TRBD1,NA,TRBJ2-7,TGTGCCAGCAGCCACCCCCAGGGGGCCCACGAGCAGTACTTC,CASSHPQGAHEQYF
TRBV14,NA,NA,TRBJ1-2,TGTGCCAGCAGCCAAGACGGAGAGGGGGTCCGTGGCTACACCTTC,CASSQDGEGVRGYTF
TRBV25-1,TRBD1,NA,TRBJ2-7,TGTGCCAGCTCCCGGGGACAGGCCTACGAGCAGTACTTC,CASSRGQAYEQYF
TRBV6-6,NA,NA,TRBJ2-5,TGTGCCAGCAGTCGCCAGGGGACGGGGAGGGCGGTCCAAGAGACCCAGTACTTC,CASSRQGTGRAVQETQYF
TRBV14,NA,NA,TRBJ2-3,TGTGCCAGCAGCCAAGATCTATCCCCCACAGATACGCAGTATTTT,CASSQDLSPTDTQYF
TRBV7-8,NA,NA,TRBJ1-6,TGTGCCAGCAGCCTAACAGGAAATTCACCCCTCCACTTT,CASSLTGNSPLHF
TRBV6-5,NA,NA,TRBJ1-5,TGTGCCAGCAGTAACACCCAGCCCCAGCATTTT,CASSNTQPQHF
TRBV5-1,TRBD1,NA,TRBJ2-1,TGCGCCAGCAGCTTGGCCGGGACAGGGCCGAATGAGCAGTTCTTC,CASSLAGTGPNEQFF
TRBV7-2,NA,NA,TRBJ1-4,TGTGCCAGCAGCTTAGCGTCCGGGACTAATGAAAAACTGTTTTTT,CASSLASGTNEKLFF
TRBV4-3,TRBD1,NA,TRBJ2-3,TGCGCCAGCAGCCATGGCCGACAGGGAGCAGATACGCAGTATTTT,CASSHGRQGADTQYF
TRBV6-5,NA,NA,TRBJ2-7,TGTGCCAGCAGTTACAGTAACGGGGAGGCCTACGAGCAGTACTTC,CASSYSNGEAYEQYF
TRBV3-1/TRBV3-2,NA,NA,TRBJ1-3,TGTGCCAGCAGCCCCAGGGCAGGGGATGGAAACACCATATATTTT,CASSPRAGDGNTIYF
TRBV6-5,TRBD1,few,TRBJ1-2,TGTGCCACCGACAGGGGTGCAAACTATGGCTACACCTTC,CATDRGANYGYTF
TRBV29-1,NA,NA,TRBJ1-2,TGCAGCGTTGTTGATCCCCTTCACCGGGTTACCCAAAGGGGCTACACCTTC,CSVVDPLHRVTQRGYTF
TRBV15,TRBD2,NA,TRBJ2-1,TGTGCCACCAGCAGTAGAGGTAGCGGGGGGTCCTACAATGAGCAGTTCTTC,CATSSRGSGGSYNEQFF
TRBV10-1,NA,NA,TRBJ2-3,TGCGCCAGCAGTTCAGCGAGACTAAGCACAGATACGCAGTATTTT,CASSSARLSTDTQYF
TRBV4-3,NA,NA,TRBJ1-4,TGCGCCAGCAGCCAAGGCAGGGGTCCACACTCGGGAAAACTGTTTTTT,CASSQGRGPHSGKLFF
TRBV19,NA,NA,TRBJ2-3,TGTGCCAGTAGTATCCGGGACAAAGGCACAGATACGCAGTATTTT,CASSIRDKGTDTQYF
TRBV10-1,NA,NA,TRBJ1-1,TGCGCCAGCGGCCTACAGGGACCTGCTTTCTTT,CASGLQGPAFF
TRBV6-5,NA,NA,TRBJ1-4,TGTGCCAGCAGAGAGACAGGCACTAATGAAAAACTGTTTTTT,CASRETGTNEKLFF
TRBV5-4,TRBD1,once,TRBJ2-1,TGTGCCAGCAGCGAGGACAGGGGGTTCTACAATGAGCAGTTCTTC,CASSEDRGFYNEQFF
TRBV30,NA,NA,TRBJ1-2,TGTGCCTGGAGTGGTGGATTAATAAAACTATGGGGCTACACCTTC,CAWSGGLIKLWGYTF
TRBV28,NA,NA,TRBJ1-5,TGTGCCAGCAGTTTTTCGGGGGACAATCAGCCCCAGCATTTT,CASSFSGDNQPQHF
TRBV29-1,TRBD1,NA,TRBJ1-2,TGCAGCGTCAAGCCCGGGGACAGTTTCTATGGCTACACCTTC,CSVKPGDSFYGYTF
TRBV7-2,NA,NA,TRBJ1-1,TGTGCCAGCAGCTTTCCGGGACTTGAAGCTTTCTTT,CASSFPGLEAFF
TRBV5-1,TRBD2,NA,TRBJ2-1,TGCGCCAGCAGCTCCGGACTAGAATACTACAATGAGCAGTTCTTC,CASSSGLEYYNEQFF
TRBV18,NA,NA,TRBJ2-7,TGTGCCAGCTCAGAGGAGGCTTCCTACGAGCAGTACTTC,CASSEEASYEQYF
TRBV7-3,TRBD1,NA,TRBJ2-3,TGTGCCAGCAGCGCTTACAGGGGTCATACAGATACGCAGTATTTT,CASSAYRGHTDTQYF
TRBV29-1,NA,few,TRBJ1-2,TGCAGCGCAGGACAGAACTATGGCTACACCTTC,CSAGQNYGYTF
TRBV27,TRBD1,NA,TRBJ1-5,TGTGCCAGCCGCGGACAGGGGGGTGTTAGCAATCAGCCCCAGCATTTT,CASRGQGGVSNQPQHF
TRBV28,NA,NA,TRBJ1-6,TGTGCCCCAATAAAACAGGGAAGGAATTCACCCCTCCACTTT,CAPIKQGRNSPLHF
TRBV6-5,TRBD1,NA,TRBJ2-7,TGTGCCAGCAGTTACTCCGGGACAGGTAGCTCCTACGAGCAGTACTTC,CASSYSGTGSSYEQYF
TRBV2,NA,NA,TRBJ2-1,TGTGCCACCAAGGTGGACAGCTCGAGTTACAATGAGCAGTTCTTC,CATKVDSSSYNEQFF
TRBV6-2/TRBV6-3,TRBD2,NA,TRBJ2-7,TGTGCCAGCAGTTACCGCGCCGGGACTAGCGGGGGGGCCCCTTACGTCGAGCAGTACTTC,CASSYRAGTSGGAPYVEQYF
TRBV11-3,TRBD1,NA,TRBJ2-1,TGTGCCAGCAGCTCAGGGACAGGGGTACAGTTCTTC,CASSSGTGVQFF
TRBV3-1/TRBV3-2,NA,few,TRBJ1-3,TGTGCCAGCAGCCAAGACCGGTTGAGCTCTGGAAACACCATATATTTT,CASSQDRLSSGNTIYF
TRBV3-1/TRBV3-2,NA,NA,TRBJ1-2,TGTGCCAGCAGCCAAGTTGGGGGACTCTACTATGGCTACACCTTC,CASSQVGGLYYGYTF
TRBV25-1,TRBD1,NA,TRBJ1-4,TGTGCCAGCACAGACAGGGGGGAGGAAAAACTGTTTTTT,CASTDRGEEKLFF
TRBV10-3,NA,NA,TRBJ2-6,TGTGCCTCGGGTAGCTATGACGCTGGGGCCAACGTCCTGACTTTC,CASGSYDAGANVLTF
TRBV28,NA,once,TRBJ1-1,TGTGCCAGCAGTTCCAGGGGACGGGCTTTCTTT,CASSSRGRAFF
TRBV10-3,NA,NA,TRBJ1-2,TGTGCCATAAAGAGGGGGGGCGATGACTATGGCTACACCTTC,CAIKRGGDDYGYTF
TRBV18,TRBD2,NA,TRBJ2-3,TGTGCCAGCTCATACGGGACTAGCGGGGCCGAGGATACGCAGTATTTT,CASSYGTSGAEDTQYF
TRBV20-1,NA,few,TRBJ1-2,TGCAGTGCTAGTTATCGGGGGACTTCTGGCTACACCTTC,CSASYRGTSGYTF
TRBV29-1,TRBD1,NA,TRBJ1-2,TGCAGCGTTGAGACAGGGGCTAACTATGGCTACACCTTC,CSVETGANYGYTF
TRBV10-3,TRBD1,NA,TRBJ2-2,TGTGCCACAGCCCCGGGACAGGGTGTCACCGGGGAGCTGTTTTTT,CATAPGQGVTGELFF
TRBV7-6,NA,NA,TRBJ1-1,TGTGCCAGCAGCCCCAAAGGGGCCAGGGCGATCGAGGCTTTCTTT,CASSPKGARAIEAFF
TRBV28,NA,NA,TRBJ2-1,TGTGCCAGCAGATTCCCCCCCTCGGGCAATGAGCAGTTCTTC,CASRFPPSGNEQFF
TRBV7-3,TRBD1,NA,TRBJ2-2,TGTGCCAGCAGTCCCTCCCGGGACAGGGTCACCGGGGAGCTGTTTTTT,CASSPSRDRVTGELFF
TRBV19,NA,NA,TRBJ1-4,TGTGCCAGTAGCCAAACAGCAACTAATGAAAAACTGTTTTTT,CASSQTATNEKLFF
TRBV9,NA,NA,TRBJ1-4,TGTGCCAGCAGTCTTGGGGGCGGTCGGGAAAAACTGTTTTTT,CASSLGGGREKLFF
TRBV4-2,NA,NA,TRBJ1-4,TGTGCCAGCAGCCAAGATCCACTTAGGGGGAATGAAAAACTGTTTTTT,CASSQDPLRGNEKLFF
TRBV19,TRBD1,once,TRBJ2-6,TGTGCCAGTAGGCGGACAGGGGGACGCTCTGGGGCCAACGTCCTGACTTTC,CASRRTGGRSGANVLTF
TRBV5-4,NA,NA,TRBJ1-2,TGTGCCAGCAGCTTGGAGGGCAGGGCGATTAACTATGGCTACACCTTC,CASSLEGRAINYGYTF
TRBV6-5,NA,few,TRBJ1-5,TGTGCCAGCAGTACGGGGATTAATAGCAATCAGCCCCAGCATTTT,CASSTGINSNQPQHF
TRBV24-1,NA,NA,TRBJ2-1,TGTGCCACCAGTGATTTTACAGGGAATACGGATGAGCAGTTCTTC,CATSDFTGNTDEQFF
TRBV6-4,NA,NA,TRBJ1-6,TGTGCCAGCAGTGAAGGCAGCATAAAGACAAATTCACCCCTCCACTTT,CASSEGSIKTNSPLHF
TRBV19,TRBD1,NA,TRBJ1-1,TGTGCCAGTAGTAACAGGGGAGAGAACGCTGAAGCTTTCTTT,CASSNRGENAEAFF
TRBV29-1,NA,NA,TRBJ1-5,TGCAGCGTTATACAGGGAACGGGACAGCCCCAGCATTTT,CSVIQGTGQPQHF